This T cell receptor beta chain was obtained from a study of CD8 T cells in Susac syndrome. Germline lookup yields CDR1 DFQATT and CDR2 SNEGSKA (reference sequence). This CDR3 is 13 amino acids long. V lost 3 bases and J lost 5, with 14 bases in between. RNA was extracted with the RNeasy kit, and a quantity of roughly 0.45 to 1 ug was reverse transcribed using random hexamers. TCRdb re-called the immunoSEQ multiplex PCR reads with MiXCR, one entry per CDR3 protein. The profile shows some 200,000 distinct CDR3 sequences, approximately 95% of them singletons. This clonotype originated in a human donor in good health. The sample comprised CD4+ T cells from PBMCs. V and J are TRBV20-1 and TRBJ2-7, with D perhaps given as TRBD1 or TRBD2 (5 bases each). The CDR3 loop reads CSASIGARDEQYF. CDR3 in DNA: TGCAGTGCTAGTATCGGGGCGCGCGACGAGCAGTACTTC.